Presented here are 20 T cell receptor beta chains from one specimen sequenced in a study of PD-1 blockade in classical Hodgkin lymphoma. Measured with immunoSEQ multiplex PCR; TCRdb has only the in-frame clones, and not every one. The sample lists around 20,000 clones; approximately 80% were seen once. Time point in this sample: cycle 4 day 1 (C4D1), after five to seven weeks of nivolumab. Each patient's relapse followed autologous stem cell transplantation, and brentuximab vedotin exposure varied. The specimen comprised peripheral blood mononuclear cells (PBMCs), sampled before the fourth cycle of nivolumab. Receptors originate from a human donor with classical Hodgkin lymphoma.

This clone came up a few times. V gene TRBV30 combines with J gene TRBJ1-6, with 7 bases matching TRBD1. CDR3 size: 14 residues. Trimming took 0 bases from V and 7 from J; bases not matched to a gene: 3. Germline-derived CDR1 and CDR2 are GTSNPN and SVGIG (reference sequence). CDR3 protein: CAWSVRDRNSPLHF. The DNA for the CDR3 is TGTGCCTGGAGTGTACGGGACAGAAATTCACCCCTCCACTTT.

This chain joins TRBV9 and TRBJ1-2, with D possibly TRBD1 on 5 matching bases. The CDR3 extends over 15 amino acids. CDR1 is SGDLS, CDR2 YYNGEE, per germline. V was shortened by 0 bases and J by 3 bases, with 12 bases between the two germline ends. The CDR3 region is CASSVAFDRDYGYTF. CDR3 nucleotides: TGTGCCAGCAGCGTAGCCTTCGACAGAGACTATGGCTACACCTTC.

The chain employs TRBV2 and TRBJ2-5, with a tentative D call TRBD1 (6 bases). The CDR3 covers 15 residues. Trimming stripped 0 bases from V and 2 bases from J, with 10 bases between. CDR1 and CDR2 from the germline V gene are SNHLY and FYNNEI. Written as DNA, the CDR3 is TGTGCCAGCAGTGAAGCCTGGACAGCTCAAGAGACCCAGTACTTC. Translating it yields CASSEAWTAQETQYF.

The V call is TRBV6-4, the J call TRBJ2-3; 7 bases line up with TRBD2. The junction had 5 bases not matched to a gene; V was cut back by 3 bases and J by 5 bases. Germline V lookup: CDR1 MRHNA, CDR2 SNTAGT. This CDR3 comprises 14 residues. The CDR3 is CASSEYTSVDTQYF. The CDR3 DNA follows: TGTGCCAGCAGTGAATATACTAGCGTAGATACGCAGTATTTT.

In DNA form, the CDR3 reads TGTGCCATCAGTGAGACGATTAACTATGGCTACACCTTC. Translating gives CAISETINYGYTF. The gene calls are TRBV10-3 and TRBJ1-2; D ambiguous. Looked up from germline, CDR1 is ENHRY and CDR2 is SYGVKD. The CDR3 contains 13 residues. Trimming stripped 2 bases from V and 1 base from J, with 5 bases between.

This chain links TRBV7-2 with TRBJ2-1; 11 nucleotides line up with TRBD2. The germline gives CDR1 SGHTA, CDR2 FQGNSA. J was trimmed by 2 bases and V by 5 bases; bases with no gene match: 14. The length of the CDR3 is 19 residues. The CDR3 loop reads CASSPRVAGLAEPYNEQFF. CDR3 in DNA: TGTGCCAGCAGCCCACGGGTGGCGGGACTAGCGGAACCCTACAATGAGCAGTTCTTC.

This rearrangement joins TRBV4-1 to TRBJ1-2, with 8 bases identical to TRBD1. The CDR3 loop spans 18 amino acids. With V trimmed by 0 bases and J by 0 bases, 9 bases remained unmatched. CDR1 and CDR2 (germline): MGHRA, YSYEKL. The DNA for the CDR3 is TGCGCCAGCAGCCAAGAACGGACAGGGTGGCTAACTAACTATGGCTACACCTTC. As protein: CASSQERTGWLTNYGYTF.

The chain joins TRBV13 to TRBJ1-4; no reliable D call. Germline V gene sequence: CDR1 PRHDT, CDR2 FYEKMQ (reference sequence). This CDR3 contains 14 residues. The V gene lost 3 bases and the J gene lost 8 bases, with 13 bases spanning the gap. The CDR3 DNA reads as TGTGCCAGCAGCTTCGGCAGGTTGCAGGAAAAACTGTTTTTT. Protein: CASSFGRLQEKLFF.

This clone is deemed medium-sized. The V gene is TRBV4-2, the J gene TRBJ1-2, with D perhaps matching TRBD1 (6 bases). Germline CDR1 LGHNA, CDR2 YNFKEQ. This CDR3 comprises 16 residues. V lost 0 bases, J lost 4 bases, and 15 bases lay in between. CDR3 amino acids: CASSQDTGGASYGYTF. CDR3 coding DNA: TGTGCCAGCAGCCAAGATACGGGGGGGGCGTCCTATGGCTACACCTTC.

The gene calls are TRBV7-2 and TRBJ2-3, with a tentative D call TRBD2 (5 bases). CDR1 and CDR2 (germline): SGHTA, FQGNSA. Trimming took off 1 base at V and 0 bases at J, with 5 bases between the two ends. This CDR3 contains 14 residues. CDR3 protein: CASSLGTSTDTQYF. In DNA, the CDR3 is TGTGCCAGCAGCTTAGGGACTAGCACAGATACGCAGTATTTT.

Written as DNA, the CDR3 is TGTGCCAGCAGCGCTGTCACAGGGTCCCAAGAGACCCAGTACTTC. It is translated as CASSAVTGSQETQYF. This chain uses TRBV9 with TRBJ2-5; D perhaps matches TRBD1 (6 bases). The CDR3 runs to 15 residues. V dropped 3 bases and J dropped 1 base, with 13 bases sitting between them. Germline V gene sequence: CDR1 SGDLS, CDR2 YYNGEE.

V gene TRBV13 combines with J gene TRBJ2-2, with 7 nucleotides matching TRBD1. The CDR3 is made up of 15 amino acids. Germline V gene sequence: CDR1 PRHDT, CDR2 FYEKMQ (reference sequence). V shed 5 bases and J 9 bases; nucleotides not matched to a gene: 12. The CDR3, as DNA: TGTGCCAGCAGCCCAGCGTCGACAGGGACCCGGGAGCTGTTTTTT. Its translation: CASSPASTGTRELFF. The whole variable domain, remainder taken from reference TRBV13 and TRBJ2-2, is AAGVIQSPRHLIKEKRETATLKCYPIPRHDTVYWYQQGPGQDPQFLISFYEKMQSDKGSIPDRFSAQQFSDYHSELNMSSLELGDSALYFCASSPASTGTRELFFGEGSRLTVL.

CDR3 nucleotide sequence: TGTGCCAGCAGCTTACAGGGGGCCGCCAGAGGCTACGAGCAGTACTTC. Its protein is CASSLQGAARGYEQYF. The chain links TRBV7-2 to TRBJ2-7; 8 nucleotides line up with TRBD1. The germline V gene has CDR1 SGHTA and CDR2 FQGNSA. Losses at the gene ends were 2 bases for V and 3 bases for J; bases not matched to a gene: 9. The length of the CDR3 is 16 residues.

Only one count was recorded for this clone. The V call is TRBV11-3, the J call TRBJ2-2; 11 positions agree with TRBD1. The germline gives CDR1 SGHNT, CDR2 YENEEA. The J segment lost 4 bases and the V segment lost 6 bases, leaving 1 base of the junction unmatched. CDR3 length: 14 residues. Here the CDR3 reads CASSGTGGTGELFF. CDR3 DNA sequence: TGTGCCAGCAGTGGGACAGGGGGCACCGGGGAGCTGTTTTTT.

The chain couples TRBV25-1 to TRBJ2-1; 7 nucleotides line up with TRBD1. CDR1 is MGHDK, CDR2 SYGVNS, per germline. The V and J ends lost 3 bases and 8 bases, in that order; junction bases with no gene match: 4. The CDR3 runs 13 residues. This chain's CDR3 is CASSDRQGHEQFF. The CDR3 region has the DNA TGTGCCAGCAGTGACCGACAGGGCCATGAGCAGTTCTTC.

As to this clone: The same CDR3 arises from other DNA sequences in this sample as well. This sequence joins TRBV27 and TRBJ2-7, with TRBD2 as a possible D gene (5 bases). The CDR3 consists of 12 residues. CDR1 is MNHEY and CDR2 is SMNVEV in the germline V gene (reference sequence). Trimming took off 2 bases at V and 4 bases at J, with 6 bases between the two ends. The CDR3 region is CASSLRGYEQYF. As DNA, the CDR3 is TGTGCCAGCAGTTTACGGGGATACGAGCAGTACTTC.

The gene calls are TRBV5-6 and TRBJ2-5; the match to TRBD1 covers 11 bases. Germline values: CDR1 SGHDT, CDR2 YYEEEE. The CDR3 is 14 residues long. V shed 4 bases and J 3 bases; nucleotides not matched to a gene: 2. The CDR3 nucleotides are TGTGCCAGCAGCCGGGGACAGGGGGAAGAGACCCAGTACTTC. This codes for CASSRGQGEETQYF.

This sequence joins TRBV6-5 and TRBJ2-3; 7 bases are a match to TRBD1. The CDR3 extends over 15 amino acids. V trimming: 0 bases; J trimming: 1 base; junction bases outside the gene matches: 1. Germline CDR1 and CDR2: MNHEY and SVGAGI. CDR3 in amino acids: CASSYSGGRTDTQYF. CDR3 nucleotides: TGTGCCAGCAGTTACTCAGGGGGCCGCACAGATACGCAGTATTTT.

The chain is built from TRBV5-1 and TRBJ1-1; 7 nucleotides align to TRBD1. V lost 0 bases to trimming and J lost 2 bases; unmatched junction nucleotides: 1. Per germline, CDR1 SGHRS and CDR2 YFSETQ. The CDR3 totals 14 residues. The CDR3 nucleotides are TGCGCCAGCAGCTTGGAAGGGGGCAACACTGAAGCTTTCTTT. The encoded protein is CASSLEGGNTEAFF. The full variable domain, with the rest looked up from reference TRBV5-1 and TRBJ1-1, is KAGVTQTPRYLIKTRGQQVTLSCSPISGHRSVSWYQQTPGQGLQFLFEYFSETQRNKGNFPGRFSGRQFSNSRSEMNVSTLELGDSALYLCASSLEGGNTEAFFGQGTRLTVV.

V gene TRBV7-8 combines with J gene TRBJ2-7, with 11 bases that match TRBD2. Germline V gene lookup returns CDR1 SGHVS and CDR2 FQNEAQ. CDR3 size: 16 residues. Trimming removed 5 bases from V and 1 base from J; junction bases left unmatched: 7. In nucleotides, the CDR3 is TGTGCCAGCAGCATACAGGGACTAGCGGAATCCTACGAGCAGTACGTC. Protein product: CASSIQGLAESYEQYV.